This T cell receptor beta chain was identified during a study of shared clonotypes between healthy human individuals. Study in general: Each donor's CD8 memory used one plate, CD8 naive two, each CD4 subset three.

In the CD4+ fraction, cells were divided into CD45RA+ naive and CD45RA-negative memory subsets. This CDR3 is 10 amino acids long. V dropped 1 base and J dropped 9 bases, with 6 bases sitting between them. CDR1 and CDR2 (germline): SQVTM, ANQGSEA. This was a deep-level run. Every subset had its genomic DNA shared out evenly among several immunoSEQ plates. The protocol was immunoSEQ multiplex PCR, while the TCRdb copy is restricted to in-frame clones and leaves out a portion. The data contain more than 850,000 clones, approximately 80% of them singletons. This clone was seen only a few times. The source of this sequence is a man aged 18 to 29 in good health. Some clones in this sample may be carry-over from other donors' samples. The gene calls are TRBV29-1 and TRBJ1-2; D is unclear. The material sequenced was memory CD4+ T cells from PBMCs. The subset is: CD45RA-negative fraction. CDR3 DNA sequence: TGCAGCGTTGAAGGCCGGAGCTACACCTTC. Translated, it gives CSVEGRSYTF. The full variable domain, completed using reference TRBV29-1 and TRBJ1-2, is SAVISQKPSRDICQRGTSLTIQCQVDSQVTMMFWYRQQPGQSLTLIATANQGSEATYESGFVIDKFPISRPNLTFSTLTVSNMSPEDSSIYLCSVEGRSYTFGSGTRLTVV.